These T cell receptor beta chains were read from a single sample in a study of shared clonotypes between healthy human individuals. Some clones are missing from TCRdb's copy, which holds only in-frame ones; the method was immunoSEQ multiplex PCR. The sample lists hundreds of thousands of clones, 80% to 95% occurring once. Sequencing was performed on naive CD8+ T cells sorted from blood. Receptors were obtained from a man aged 25-45 years in good health. The CDR3 runs from the conserved cysteine through the conserved F or W. D genes are given only for firm matches. A row's size may be missing; if present it is once, few, many or a size class.

abundance,d_gene,j_gene,v_gene,CDR3aa,CDR3nt
-,-,TRBJ1-1,TRBV20-1,CSAPENTEAFF,TGCAGTGCCCCAGAAAACACTGAAGCTTTCTTT
once,TRBD2,TRBJ2-3,TRBV11-2,CASSSPLAGLTDTQYF,TGTGCCAGCAGCTCCCCCCTAGCGGGACTCACAGATACGCAGTATTTT
once,TRBD2,TRBJ2-6,TRBV9,CASSVGGSISSGANVLTF,TGTGCCAGCAGCGTGGGCGGGAGTATCAGCTCTGGGGCCAACGTCCTGACTTTC
-,TRBD1,TRBJ1-1,TRBV7-3,CASSGHQGDTEAFF,TGTGCCAGCAGCGGTCATCAGGGGGACACTGAAGCTTTCTTT
-,-,TRBJ2-4,TRBV5-4,CASSLGGTRYF,TGTGCCAGCAGCTTGGGCGGCACGAGGTACTTC
-,-,TRBJ2-6,TRBV2,CATRTSATGANVLTF,TGTGCGACGCGGACATCGGCCACTGGGGCCAACGTCCTGACTTTC
medium-sized,-,TRBJ2-2,TRBV28,CASSLFGGELFF,TGTGCCAGCAGTTTATTCGGCGGGGAGCTGTTTTTT
once,-,TRBJ2-1,TRBV7-2,CASSLAPGDNEQFF,TGTGCCAGCAGCTTAGCCCCAGGGGACAATGAGCAGTTCTTC
-,-,TRBJ2-3,TRBV4-1,CASSPRGANEGDTQYF,TGCGCCAGCAGCCCACGAGGGGCGAACGAGGGAGATACGCAGTATTTT
-,-,TRBJ2-7,TRBV5-1,CASSLWGYEQYF,TGCGCCAGCAGCTTGTGGGGTTACGAGCAGTACTTC
-,-,TRBJ1-2,TRBV9,CASSLGGRGLTNYGYTF,TGTGCCAGCAGCTTGGGAGGTCGGGGCCTGACTAACTATGGCTACACCTTC
-,-,TRBJ2-7,TRBV7-9,CASSLVEGTFYEQYF,TGTGCCAGCAGCTTAGTTGAGGGAACCTTCTACGAGCAGTACTTC
-,TRBD2,TRBJ2-1,TRBV5-6,CASSFSGNYNEQFF,TGTGCCAGCAGCTTTAGCGGGAACTACAATGAGCAGTTCTTC
-,-,TRBJ2-7,TRBV27,CASSIPPGYEQYF,TGTGCCAGCAGTATCCCCCCAGGCTACGAGCAGTACTTC